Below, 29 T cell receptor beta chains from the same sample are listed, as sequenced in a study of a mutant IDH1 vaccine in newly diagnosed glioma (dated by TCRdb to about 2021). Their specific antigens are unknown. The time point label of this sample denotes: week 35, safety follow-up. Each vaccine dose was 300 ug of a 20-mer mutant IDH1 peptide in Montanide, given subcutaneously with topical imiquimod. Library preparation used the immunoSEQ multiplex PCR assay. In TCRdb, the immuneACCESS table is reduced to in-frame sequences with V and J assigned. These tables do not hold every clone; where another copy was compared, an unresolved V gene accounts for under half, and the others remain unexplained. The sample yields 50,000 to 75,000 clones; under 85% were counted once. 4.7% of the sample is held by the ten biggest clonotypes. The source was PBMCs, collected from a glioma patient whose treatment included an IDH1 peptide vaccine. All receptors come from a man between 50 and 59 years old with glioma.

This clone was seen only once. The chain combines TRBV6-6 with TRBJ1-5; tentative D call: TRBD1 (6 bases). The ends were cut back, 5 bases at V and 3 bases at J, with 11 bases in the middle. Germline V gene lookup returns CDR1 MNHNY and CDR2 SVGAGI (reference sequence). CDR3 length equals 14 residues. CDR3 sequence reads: CASSTTGNNQPQHF. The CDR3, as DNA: TGTGCCAGCAGTACAACAGGGAACAATCAGCCCCAGCATTTT.

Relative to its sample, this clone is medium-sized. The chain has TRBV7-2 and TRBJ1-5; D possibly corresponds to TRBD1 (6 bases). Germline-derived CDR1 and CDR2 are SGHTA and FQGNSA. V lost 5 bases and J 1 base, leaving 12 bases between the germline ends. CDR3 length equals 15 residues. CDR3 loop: CASSSQTGSNQPQHF. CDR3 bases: TGTGCCAGCAGCAGCCAAACAGGGAGCAATCAGCCCCAGCATTTT.

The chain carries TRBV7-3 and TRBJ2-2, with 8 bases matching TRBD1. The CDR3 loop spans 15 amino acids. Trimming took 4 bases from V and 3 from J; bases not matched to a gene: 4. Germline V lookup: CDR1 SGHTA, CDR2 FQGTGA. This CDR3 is CASSSDRVDTGELFF. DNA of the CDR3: TGTGCCAGCAGCTCGGACAGGGTTGACACCGGGGAGCTGTTTTTT.

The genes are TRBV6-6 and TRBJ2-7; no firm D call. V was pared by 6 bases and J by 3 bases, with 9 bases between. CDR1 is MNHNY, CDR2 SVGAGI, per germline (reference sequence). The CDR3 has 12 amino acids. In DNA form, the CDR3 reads TGTGCCAGCAGGGTGGAAAACTACGAGCAGTACTTC. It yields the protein CASRVENYEQYF.

The CDR3 nucleotides are TGTGCCAGCACCAGGGGAGACTATGGCTACACCTTC. This translates into CASTRGDYGYTF. The chain couples TRBV6-5 to TRBJ1-2; tentatively, D is TRBD1 (6 bases). The ends were cut back, 7 bases at V and 3 bases at J, with 9 bases in the middle. Germline V gene data show CDR1 as MNHEY and CDR2 as SVGAGI. This CDR3 is 12 amino acids long.

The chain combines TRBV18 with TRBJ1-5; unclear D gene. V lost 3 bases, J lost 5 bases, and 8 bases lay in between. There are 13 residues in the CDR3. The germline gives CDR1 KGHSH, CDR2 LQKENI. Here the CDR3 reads CASSPLTDQPQHF. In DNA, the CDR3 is TGTGCCAGCTCACCCCTAACCGATCAGCCCCAGCATTTT.

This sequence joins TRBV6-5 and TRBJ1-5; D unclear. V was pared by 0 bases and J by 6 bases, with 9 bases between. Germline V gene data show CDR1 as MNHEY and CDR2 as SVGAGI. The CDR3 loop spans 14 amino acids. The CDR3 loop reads CASSYSQNFQPQHF. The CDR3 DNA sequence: TGTGCCAGCAGTTACTCCCAGAATTTTCAGCCCCAGCATTTT.

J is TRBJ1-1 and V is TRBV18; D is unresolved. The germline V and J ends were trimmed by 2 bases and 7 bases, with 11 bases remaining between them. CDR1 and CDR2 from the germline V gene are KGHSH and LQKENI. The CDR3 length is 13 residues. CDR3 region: CASSPGSLNEAFF. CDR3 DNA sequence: TGTGCCAGCTCACCAGGCAGCCTCAATGAAGCTTTCTTT.

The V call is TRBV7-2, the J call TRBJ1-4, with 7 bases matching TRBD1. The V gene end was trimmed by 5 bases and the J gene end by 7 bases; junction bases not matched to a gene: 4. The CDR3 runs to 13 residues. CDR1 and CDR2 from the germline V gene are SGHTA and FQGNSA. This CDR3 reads CASSRDRVEKLFF. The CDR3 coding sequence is TGTGCCAGCAGCCGCGACAGGGTTGAAAAACTGTTTTTT. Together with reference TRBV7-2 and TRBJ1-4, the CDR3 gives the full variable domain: GAGVSQSPSNKVTEKGKDVELRCDPISGHTALYWYRQSLGQGLEFLIYFQGNSAPDKSGLPSDRFSAERTGGSVSTLTIQRTQQEDSAVYLCASSRDRVEKLFFGSGTQLSVL.

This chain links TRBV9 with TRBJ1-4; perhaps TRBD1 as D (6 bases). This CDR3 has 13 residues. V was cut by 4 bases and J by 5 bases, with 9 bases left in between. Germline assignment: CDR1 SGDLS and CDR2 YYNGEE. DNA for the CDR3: TGTGCCAGCAGCCGGACAGAAAATGAAAAACTGTTTTTT. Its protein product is CASSRTENEKLFF.

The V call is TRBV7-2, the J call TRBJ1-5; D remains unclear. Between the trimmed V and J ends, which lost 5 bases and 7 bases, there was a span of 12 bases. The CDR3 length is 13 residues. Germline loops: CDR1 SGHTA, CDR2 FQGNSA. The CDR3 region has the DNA TGTGCCAGCAGCCTTAGTAGTCAGCAGCCCCAGCATTTT. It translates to CASSLSSQQPQHF.

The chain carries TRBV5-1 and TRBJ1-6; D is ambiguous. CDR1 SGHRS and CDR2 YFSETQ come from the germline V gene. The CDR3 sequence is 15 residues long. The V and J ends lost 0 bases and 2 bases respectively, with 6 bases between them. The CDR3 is CASSLGVAYNSPLHF. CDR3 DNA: TGCGCCAGCAGCTTGGGGGTCGCCTATAATTCACCCCTCCACTTT.

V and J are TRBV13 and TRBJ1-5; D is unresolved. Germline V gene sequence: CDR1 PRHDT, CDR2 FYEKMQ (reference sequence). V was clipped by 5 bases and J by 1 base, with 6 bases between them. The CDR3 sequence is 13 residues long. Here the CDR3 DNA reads TGTGCCAGCAGCCAAAACAGCAATCAGCCCCAGCATTTT. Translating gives CASSQNSNQPQHF.

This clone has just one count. Written as DNA, the CDR3 is TGTGCCAGCAGCGAATTCCTGGGGGGAGGAGAGACCCAGTACTTC. Translating it yields CASSEFLGGGETQYF. The chain combines TRBV9 with TRBJ2-5, with D perhaps matching TRBD2 (6 bases). The CDR3 contains 15 residues. CDR1 is SGDLS and CDR2 is YYNGEE in the germline V gene. Trimming pared 3 bases from V and 4 bases from J, leaving 16 bases between.

The CDR3 is CASSPGTYGYTF. In DNA, the CDR3 is TGTGCCAGCAGCCCAGGGACCTATGGCTACACCTTC. This chain links TRBV7-9 with TRBJ1-2; D is possibly TRBD1 (5 bases). V was clipped by 5 bases and J by 4 bases, with 8 bases between them. This CDR3 has 12 amino acids. Germline lookup yields CDR1 SEHNR and CDR2 FQNEAQ (reference sequence).

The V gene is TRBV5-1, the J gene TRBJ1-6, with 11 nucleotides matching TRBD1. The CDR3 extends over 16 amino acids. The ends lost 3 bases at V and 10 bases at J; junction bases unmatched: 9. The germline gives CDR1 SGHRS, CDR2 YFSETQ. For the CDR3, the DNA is TGCGCCAGCAGCTCGACGGGGACAGGGGGGACCTCACCCCTCCACTTT. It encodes CASSSTGTGGTSPLHF. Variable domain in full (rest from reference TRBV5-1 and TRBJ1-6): KAGVTQTPRYLIKTRGQQVTLSCSPISGHRSVSWYQQTPGQGLQFLFEYFSETQRNKGNFPGRFSGRQFSNSRSEMNVSTLELGDSALYLCASSSTGTGGTSPLHFGNGTRLTVT.

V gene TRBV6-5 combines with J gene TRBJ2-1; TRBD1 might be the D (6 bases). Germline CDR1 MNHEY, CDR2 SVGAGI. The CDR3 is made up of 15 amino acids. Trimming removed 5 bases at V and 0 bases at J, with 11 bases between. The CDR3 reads CASSPRTASYNEQFF. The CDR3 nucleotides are TGTGCCAGCAGTCCTCGGACAGCCTCCTACAATGAGCAGTTCTTC.

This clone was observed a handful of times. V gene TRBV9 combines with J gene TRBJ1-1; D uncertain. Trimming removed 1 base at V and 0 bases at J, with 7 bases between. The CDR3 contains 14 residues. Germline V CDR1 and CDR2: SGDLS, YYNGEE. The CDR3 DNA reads TGTGCCAGCAGCGTACAGGATTTGAACACTGAAGCTTTCTTT. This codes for CASSVQDLNTEAFF. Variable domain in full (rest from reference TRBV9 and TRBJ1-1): DSGVTQTPKHLITATGQRVTLRCSPRSGDLSVYWYQQSLDQGLQFLIQYYNGEERAKGNILERFSAQQFPDLHSELNLSSLELGDSALYFCASSVQDLNTEAFFGQGTRLTVV.

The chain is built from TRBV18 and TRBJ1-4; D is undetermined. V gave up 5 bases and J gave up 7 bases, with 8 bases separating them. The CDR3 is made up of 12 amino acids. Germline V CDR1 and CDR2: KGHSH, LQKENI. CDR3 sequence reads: CASSRLSEKLFF. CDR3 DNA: TGTGCCAGCTCAAGGCTATCTGAAAAACTGTTTTTT.

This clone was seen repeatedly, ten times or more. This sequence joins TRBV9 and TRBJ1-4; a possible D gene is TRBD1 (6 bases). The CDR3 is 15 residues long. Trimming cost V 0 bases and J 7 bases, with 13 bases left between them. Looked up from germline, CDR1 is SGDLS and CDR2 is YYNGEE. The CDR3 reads CASSVARGAGEKLFF. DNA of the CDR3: TGTGCCAGCAGCGTAGCTCGGGGGGCAGGTGAAAAACTGTTTTTT.

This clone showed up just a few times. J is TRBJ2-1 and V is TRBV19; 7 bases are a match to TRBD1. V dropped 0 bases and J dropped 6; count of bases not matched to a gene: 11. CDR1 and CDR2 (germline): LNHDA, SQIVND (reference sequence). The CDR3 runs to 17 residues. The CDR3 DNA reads TGTGCCAGTAGTATAGATCAAGGGACAGCCCCTCTCAATGAGCAGTTCTTC. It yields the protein CASSIDQGTAPLNEQFF.

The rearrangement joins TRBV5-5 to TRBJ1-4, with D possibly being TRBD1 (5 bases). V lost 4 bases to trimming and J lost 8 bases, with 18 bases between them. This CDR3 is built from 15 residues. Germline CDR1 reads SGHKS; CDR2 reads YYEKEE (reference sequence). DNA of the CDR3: TGTGCCAGCAGCCTCCAAGGCAGGGTAGAAGAAAAACTGTTTTTT. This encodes CASSLQGRVEEKLFF. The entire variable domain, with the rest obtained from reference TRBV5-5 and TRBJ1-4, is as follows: DAGVTQSPTHLIKTRGQQVTLRCSPISGHKSVSWYQQVLGQGPQFIFQYYEKEERGRGNFPDRFSARQFPNYSSELNVNALLLGDSALYLCASSLQGRVEEKLFFGSGTQLSVL.

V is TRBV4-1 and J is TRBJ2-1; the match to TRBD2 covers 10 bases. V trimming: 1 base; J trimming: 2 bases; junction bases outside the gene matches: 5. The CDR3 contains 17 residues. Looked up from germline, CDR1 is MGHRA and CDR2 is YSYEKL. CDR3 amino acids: CASSQGSSGGAYNEQFF. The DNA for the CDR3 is TGCGCCAGCAGCCAAGGTTCGAGCGGGGGGGCCTACAATGAGCAGTTCTTC.

In nucleotides, the CDR3 is TGCGCCAGCAGCAACACAGGGGGTGGTGGAAACACCATATATTTT. Protein sequence: CASSNTGGGGNTIYF. The chain recombines TRBV5-1 with TRBJ1-3; 8 bases fit TRBD1. The J segment lost 3 bases and the V segment lost 4 bases, leaving 6 bases of the junction unmatched. This CDR3 has 15 residues. Germline values: CDR1 SGHRS, CDR2 YFSETQ.

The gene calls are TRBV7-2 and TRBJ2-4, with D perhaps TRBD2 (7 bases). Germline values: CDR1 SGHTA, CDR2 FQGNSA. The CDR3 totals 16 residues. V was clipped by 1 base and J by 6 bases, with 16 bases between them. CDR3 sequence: CASSLESGGPGNIQYF. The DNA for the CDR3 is TGTGCCAGCAGCTTAGAATCCGGGGGGCCGGGAAACATTCAGTACTTC.

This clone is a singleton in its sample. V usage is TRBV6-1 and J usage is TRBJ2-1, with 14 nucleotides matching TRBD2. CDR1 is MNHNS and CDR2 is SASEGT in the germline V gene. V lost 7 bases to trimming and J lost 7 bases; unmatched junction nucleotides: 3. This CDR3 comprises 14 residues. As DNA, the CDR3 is TGTGCCAGCATCCGGACTAGCGGGGGGAATGAGCAGTTCTTC. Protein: CASIRTSGGNEQFF.

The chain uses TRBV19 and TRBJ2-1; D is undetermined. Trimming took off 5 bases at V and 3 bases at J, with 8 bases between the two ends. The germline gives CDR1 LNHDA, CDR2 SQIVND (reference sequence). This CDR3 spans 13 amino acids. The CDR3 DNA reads TGTGCCAGTAGTGTTCAGATCTACAATGAGCAGTTCTTC. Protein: CASSVQIYNEQFF. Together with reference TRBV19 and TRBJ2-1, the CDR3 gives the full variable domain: DGGITQSPKYLFRKEGQNVTLSCEQNLNHDAMYWYRQDPGQGLRLIYYSQIVNDFQKGDIAEGYSVSREKKESFPLTVTSAQKNPTAFYLCASSVQIYNEQFFGPGTRLTVL.

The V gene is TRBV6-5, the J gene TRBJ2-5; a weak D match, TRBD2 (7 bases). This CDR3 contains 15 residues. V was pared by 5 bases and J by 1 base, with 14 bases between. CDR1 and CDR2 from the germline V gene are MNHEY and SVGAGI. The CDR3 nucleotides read TGTGCCAGCAGTCGTCGTCGGGGGGCCCAAGAGACCCAGTACTTC. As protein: CASSRRRGAQETQYF.

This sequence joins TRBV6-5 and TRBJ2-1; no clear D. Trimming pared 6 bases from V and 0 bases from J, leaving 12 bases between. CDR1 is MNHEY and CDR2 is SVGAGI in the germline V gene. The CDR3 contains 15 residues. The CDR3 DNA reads TGTGCCAGCAGACATACCGTGAGCTCCTACAATGAGCAGTTCTTC. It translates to CASRHTVSSYNEQFF.